This T cell receptor beta chain emerged from a study of blood T cell repertoires in COVID-19. This CDR3 spans 14 amino acids. V was pared by 6 bases and J by 2 bases, with 10 bases between. Germline V gene sequence: CDR1 MDHEN, CDR2 SYDVKM. Sequencing used immunoSEQ multiplex PCR; TCRdb keeps in-frame clones, though not all of them. The sample lists 40,000 or so clones, 85% occurring once. The V call is TRBV28, the J call TRBJ2-2; D is unresolved. Material: peripheral blood. The sequence was collected from a man between 60 and 75 years old with acute or convalescent COVID-19. The CDR3 is CASRPRINTGELFF. DNA for the CDR3: TGTGCCAGCAGGCCCAGAATAAACACCGGGGAGCTGTTTTTT.